This section outlines one TCR beta chain sequence together with its context. This sample is part of a study of T cells expressing NK-cell markers. Overall study: Most of the eight sequenced donors were HCMV-seropositive; one was seronegative.

TCRdb re-called the 5' RACE reads and catalogs CDR3 proteins one per entry, DNA excluded. Its table lists 200,000 to 300,000 distinct CDR3 sequences. Germline V gene data show CDR1 as SGHVS and CDR2 as FNYEAQ. The CDR3 runs to 13 residues. The chain combines TRBV7-6 with TRBJ1-2; TCRdb returns TRBD1, unconfirmable since there is no DNA. This clonotype was obtained from a man aged 18 to 35 in good health. Sequencing was carried out using blood T cells: a sorted CD56 or NKG2C T cell subset, CD4+ or CD8+ T cells, or bulk PBMC T cells (not recorded which). The CDR3: CASSTGAGYGYTF.